The source of this T cell receptor (beta chain) is a study of blood T cells in healthy people across ages (dated by TCRdb to 2015 to 2017). General notes on the study: In model experiments, roughly one uniquely barcoded TCR beta cDNA molecule per two T cells was captured by template switching. The study measured age-related changes in TCR beta repertoire diversity using deep sequencing normalized with unique cDNA molecular identifiers. Donors were grouped into four age groups: young (average 16 years), middle-aged (less than 40), aged (approximately 58) and long-lived (around 80). Donors of different ages were randomly distributed across sequencing lanes to avoid experimental bias. Using the same blood draw, the study looked at two additional independent replicas of 1 million unique cDNA reads for two donors, one aged 18 to 29 and the other aged 80 or older. The investigation overall reported the following: Because donor CMV infection status was unknown, age-related changes in expanded clonotypes were potentially confounded. Compared with the aged group, more naive CD4+ T cells, fewer expanded clones and increased TCR diversity were shown by the long-lived group, suggesting age selection. Estimates of total diversity based on one million sequenced T cells were considered lower bounds and underestimates. The percentage of naive T cells measured by flow cytometry correlated strongly with observed TCR beta diversity. Observed TCR beta diversity per million T cells fell roughly linearly with age, and a significant reduction was already apparent by age roughly 40. Conclusive comparison of naive and antigen-experienced compartments was prevented by the profiling of bulk unsorted PBMCs.

Based on the germline V gene, the CDR1 and CDR2 sequences are MNHEY and SVGEGT. Deletion took 1 base off V and 5 bases off J, with a span of 6 bases between the germline ends. There are 13 amino acids in the CDR3, from cysteine to phenylalanine inclusive. Only the CDR3 part of the read is kept: 39 bases, read in frame from the first base. Donors were a few dozen systemically healthy Caucasian individuals from Russia aged roughly 6 to 95 years. Each donor gave around 9.8 milliliters of peripheral blood, collected into EDTA-treated Vacutainer tubes. Ficoll-Paque density-gradient centrifugation was used to isolate PBMCs, with at least 7 million obtained per sample. Total RNA, at least 6 micrograms per sample, was extracted from PBMCs with Trizol reagent. The percentages of naive CD45RAhigh/CD27high T cells were determined by flow cytometry on a PBMC aliquot from every donor. Of note for this clonotype: No antigen is known for it. The sample holds no much larger clone one base away, and base qualities are not on file.

Library generation was performed with 5' RACE. Sequencing relied on an Illumina HiSeq 2500. The second PCR ran for about 6 to 12 cycles and used a J-beta primer mix along with a sample-barcoded 5' primer. A template-switch 5' adaptor carrying 12 random nucleotides introduced a unique molecular identifier onto each TCR beta cDNA molecule. At least 3 million CDR3-containing paired-end reads were obtained from each sample. All of the RNA was converted into first-strand cDNA using the Mint cDNA synthesis kit, with a TRBC-specific oligonucleotide serving as the primer. Following uracil-DNA glycosylase treatment, all cDNA underwent a first 18-cycle PCR with the universal primers M1SS and BC2_uni_R. The study's own analysis went as follows. Each sample was normalized by randomly selecting 1 million high-quality reads, each carrying a distinct molecular identifier. Instead of being binned into consensus sequences, reads with shared molecular identifiers were discarded. MiTCR, with a Q25 quality threshold and the strictest error-elimination algorithm, was used for CDR3 identification, clonotype clustering and error correction. A nonparametric unseen species model with Euler transformation was used to estimate lower-bound total TCR beta diversity. TCRdb applied fastp at Q25 and MiXCR to the public reads, then kept only in-frame beta chains. Rows with one shared CDR3 protein collapse into an entry with the most common genes and DNA. TCRdb, not the original authors, processed these V and J calls. The sample contains around 1,100,000 distinct CDR3 sequences, around two fifths of them found a single time. About an eighth of the sample goes to the ten largest clones.

The TCR sequence derives from a man aged 18 to 30 in good health. The receptor chain draws on TRBV6-2 or TRBV6-3 and TRBJ1-5; no D gene can be assigned with confidence. The specimen was blood. The DNA is TGTGCCAGCAGTTACTGGCCCGATCAGCCCCAGCATTTT. This encodes CASSYWPDQPQHF.